These 9 T cell receptor beta chains were sequenced from one sample in a study of vaccination effects on CD4 cells after COVID-19. The table came from immunoSEQ multiplex PCR; TCRdb's copy has only in-frame clones and leaves some out. The profile shows about 40,000 clones, over 65% of them singletons. No antigen is known for these receptors. With the ViraFEST assay, the study expanded antigen-specific CD4+ T cells using viral peptide pools, then sequenced them. When roughly eleven days of culture had elapsed, CD4+ T cells were isolated. In the vaccine recipients, nucleocapsid antibodies were negative and there was no prior SARS-CoV-2 infection. Sequenced here: CD4+ T cells from PBMCs cultured with HCoV-OC43 spike peptides, sampled before COVID-19 vaccination. Regarding subset: HCoV-OC43 spike overlapping peptide pool stimulation. The receptor set was obtained from a human donor who received a COVID-19 vaccine.

This clone occurred a few times. V gene TRBV19 combines with J gene TRBJ2-7; 8 positions match TRBD2. The CDR3 is made up of 13 amino acids. The junction had 2 bases not matched to a gene; V was cut back by 7 bases and J by 0 bases. CDR1 is LNHDA, CDR2 SQIVND, per germline (reference sequence). Here the CDR3 DNA reads TGTGCCAGTAAGAGCGGGAGCTCCTACGAGCAGTACTTC. As protein: CASKSGSSYEQYF.

This rearrangement joins TRBV20-1 to TRBJ2-7; D uncertain. V was shortened by 3 bases and J by 1 base, with 7 bases between the two germline ends. CDR3 length equals 12 residues. Germline V gene data show CDR1 as DFQATT and CDR2 as SNEGSKA (reference sequence). CDR3 protein: CSASGRSYEQYF. Written as DNA, the CDR3 is TGCAGTGCTAGTGGCAGGTCCTACGAGCAGTACTTC.

This chain joins TRBV5-1 and TRBJ1-6; possible D gene TRBD1, 6 bases. The CDR3 extends over 16 amino acids. Trimming took off 0 bases at V and 1 base at J, with 8 bases between the two ends. Germline lookup yields CDR1 SGHRS and CDR2 YFSETQ. In nucleotides, the CDR3 is TGCGCCAGCAGCTTGGGAGGACAGTCCTATAATTCACCCCTCCACTTT. It codes for CASSLGGQSYNSPLHF.

This clone is a singleton in its sample. V is TRBV25-1 and J is TRBJ2-3; TRBD2 matches at 14 bases. Losses at the gene ends were 3 bases for V and 5 bases for J; bases not matched to a gene: 4. The CDR3 is 16 amino acids. Germline values: CDR1 MGHDK, CDR2 SYGVNS. The chain's CDR3 is CASSEGLAGVVDTQYF. CDR3 bases: TGTGCCAGCAGTGAGGGACTAGCGGGAGTGGTAGATACGCAGTATTTT. Combining the CDR3 with reference TRBV25-1 and TRBJ2-3 gives the whole variable domain EADIYQTPRYLVIGTGKKITLECSQTMGHDKMYWYQQDPGMELHLIHYSYGVNSTEKGDLSSESTVSRIRTEHFPLTLESARPSHTSQYLCASSEGLAGVVDTQYFGPGTRLTVL.

V and J are TRBV6-5 and TRBJ1-2, with D tentatively TRBD1 (5 bases). Germline-derived CDR1 and CDR2 are MNHEY and SVGAGI. The CDR3 spans 13 residues. The ends were cut back, 7 bases at V and 10 bases at J, with 19 bases in the middle. In nucleotides, the CDR3 is TGTGCCAGCACCGGGCTGAAATTAGGGGTCTACACCTTC. It encodes CASTGLKLGVYTF.

A single count supports this clone. The V gene is TRBV18, the J gene TRBJ2-7; 9 bases are shared with TRBD1. Germline values: CDR1 KGHSH, CDR2 LQKENI. V shed 4 bases, J shed 7 bases, and the junction held 8 bases outside the gene matches. The length of the CDR3 is 14 residues. The CDR3 DNA reads as TGTGCCAGCTCACGTCAACAGGGGGCGGAGGAGCAGTACTTC. It is translated as CASSRQQGAEEQYF.

This clone was counted only a few times. The rearrangement uses TRBV6-5 and TRBJ2-4; perhaps TRBD1 as D (6 bases). Germline V gene sequence: CDR1 MNHEY, CDR2 SVGAGI. V shed 6 bases and J shed 8 bases, with 14 bases lying between them. The CDR3 is 13 residues long. CDR3 in amino acids: CASRPAGVDIQYF. The CDR3 bases are TGTGCCAGCAGACCGGCAGGGGTGGACATTCAGTACTTC.

This clone appeared a few times. The chain couples TRBV18 to TRBJ1-1; D unresolved. There are 14 residues in the CDR3. In germline, CDR1 is KGHSH, CDR2 LQKENI. Trimming pared 1 base from V and 1 base from J, leaving 7 bases between. CDR3 nucleotide sequence: TGTGCCAGCTCACCACAGGGTCGGAACACTGAAGCTTTCTTT. Amino acids: CASSPQGRNTEAFF. Looking up the rest from reference TRBV18 and TRBJ1-1 gives the full variable domain: NAGVMQNPRHLVRRRGQEARLRCSPMKGHSHVYWYRQLPEEGLKFMVYLQKENIIDESGMPKERFSAEFPKEGPSILRIQQVVRGDSAAYFCASSPQGRNTEAFFGQGTRLTVV.

The rearrangement links TRBV7-9 to TRBJ2-7, with 8 bases lining up with TRBD1. The length of the CDR3 is 16 residues. V was clipped by 2 bases and J by 3 bases; unmatched bases: 9. Germline assignment: CDR1 SEHNR and CDR2 FQNEAQ (reference sequence). The CDR3 sequence is CASSLKSQGASYEQYF. The CDR3 bases are TGTGCCAGCAGCTTAAAGTCCCAGGGGGCCAGCTACGAGCAGTACTTC.